Each of the 7 T cell receptor beta chains below was sequenced from the same sample in a study of cytomegalovirus exposure and HLA in healthy donors. PCR involved 60 Vbeta and 13 Jbeta primers. Sequenced by immunoSEQ multiplex PCR; TCRdb stores in-frame clones only, minus some. The sample shows more than 200,000 clones, approximately 83% of them seen only once. Source material: PBMCs. These receptors came from a girl between 10 and 17 years old in good health and CMV-seronegative.

The V and J genes are TRBV27 and TRBJ2-7, with 8 bases matching TRBD2. Looked up from germline, CDR1 is MNHEY and CDR2 is SMNVEV (reference sequence). J gave up 3 bases and V 0 bases, and 7 bases lay outside the gene matches. The CDR3 contains 16 residues. The CDR3 loop reads CASSLSTGGGLYEQYF. The CDR3 DNA is TGTGCCAGCAGTTTATCTACTGGCGGGGGGCTCTACGAGCAGTACTTC.

The chain couples TRBV5-5 to TRBJ1-5, with D tentatively TRBD1 (6 bases). Trimming cost V 0 bases and J 9 bases, with 10 bases left between them. This CDR3 contains 13 residues. In germline, CDR1 is SGHKS, CDR2 YYEKEE (reference sequence). The chain's CDR3 is CASSLAEGGPQHF. DNA for the CDR3: TGTGCCAGCAGCTTGGCCGAAGGGGGGCCCCAGCATTTT.

There are a few counts of this clone. V and J are TRBV5-1 and TRBJ1-1; TRBD1 is a possible D gene (5 bases). In germline, CDR1 is SGHRS, CDR2 YFSETQ. There are 15 residues in the CDR3. V dropped 2 bases and J dropped 4 bases, with 15 bases sitting between them. This chain's CDR3 is CASSFKGGGTTEAFF. The CDR3 nucleotides are TGCGCCAGCAGCTTTAAGGGTGGAGGGACCACTGAAGCTTTCTTT. Full variable domain (rest looked up from reference TRBV5-1 and TRBJ1-1): KAGVTQTPRYLIKTRGQQVTLSCSPISGHRSVSWYQQTPGQGLQFLFEYFSETQRNKGNFPGRFSGRQFSNSRSEMNVSTLELGDSALYLCASSFKGGGTTEAFFGQGTRLTVV.

V is TRBV4-1 and J is TRBJ1-1; TRBD1 matches at 8 bases. The trim removed 0 bases at V and 7 bases at J, leaving 10 bases unmatched. From germline, CDR1 is MGHRA and CDR2 YSYEKL. The CDR3 extends over 16 amino acids. In DNA, the CDR3 is TGCGCCAGCAGCCAAGAGGGACAGGAGCCGCGAGGTGAAGCTTTCTTT. Amino acid sequence: CASSQEGQEPRGEAFF.

This CDR3 is CASTPGDTGELFF. Written as DNA, the CDR3 is TGTGCCAGCACCCCCGGGGACACCGGGGAGCTGTTTTTT. This chain links TRBV6-1 with TRBJ2-2; D perhaps matches TRBD2 (5 bases). Germline V gene data show CDR1 as MNHNS and CDR2 as SASEGT. The length of the CDR3 is 13 residues. V lost 7 bases, J lost 3 bases, and 9 bases lay in between.

The rearrangement joins TRBV7-8 to TRBJ1-5; 9 bases line up with TRBD1. This CDR3 spans 15 amino acids. Germline values: CDR1 SGHVS, CDR2 FQNEAQ. Trimming at V came to 1 base and at J to 15 bases, leaving 13 bases not matched to a gene. This chain's CDR3 is CASSLDRGDRASLHF. The DNA of the CDR3 is TGTGCCAGCAGCTTAGACCGTGGGGACAGGGCGAGTTTGCATTTT. The full variable domain, with the rest looked up from reference TRBV7-8 and TRBJ1-5, is GAGVSQSPRYKVAKRGQDVALRCDPISGHVSLFWYQQALGQGPEFLTYFQNEAQLDKSGLPSDRFFAERPEGSVSTLKIQRTQQEDSAVYLCASSLDRGDRASLHFGDGTRLSIL.

The rearrangement links TRBV28 to TRBJ1-2; no clear D gene. The CDR3 spans 10 residues. The germline V gene has CDR1 MDHEN and CDR2 SYDVKM. V was shortened by 11 bases and J by 6 bases, with 10 bases between the two germline ends. DNA for the CDR3: TGTGCCGCCTCCGAGAATGGCTACACCTTC. It translates to CAASENGYTF.